Below, 30 T cell receptor beta chains from the same sample are listed, as sequenced in a study of somatic mutations in cytotoxic T cells in rheumatoid arthritis. This table comes from immunoSEQ multiplex PCR, and its TCRdb copy is limited to in-frame clones, with some not included. The top ten clones hold roughly 40% of a sample with over 8,500 clones, approximately 80% of them seen once. What was sequenced was CD8+ T cells sorted from blood. These receptors originate from a man aged 55-75 years in good health.

The V call is TRBV27, the J call TRBJ2-3; 7 positions match TRBD2. V lost 0 bases and J lost 5; bases outside the gene matches: 2. The CDR3 sequence is 14 residues long. The germline V gene has CDR1 MNHEY and CDR2 SMNVEV (reference sequence). DNA of the CDR3: TGTGCCAGCAGTTTATCGGGGGGGAAAGATACGCAGTATTTT. Amino acids: CASSLSGGKDTQYF.

The chain carries TRBV28 and TRBJ2-3, with 10 bases identical to TRBD1. The junction had 4 bases not matched to a gene; V was cut back by 10 bases and J by 3 bases. Germline-derived CDR1 and CDR2 are MDHEN and SYDVKM. CDR3 length: 13 residues. This chain's CDR3 is CATGTGVTDTQYF. The CDR3 DNA reads TGTGCCACGGGGACAGGGGTAACAGATACGCAGTATTTT.

This chain uses TRBV27 with TRBJ2-7; 7 bases are a match to TRBD1. CDR1 is MNHEY and CDR2 is SMNVEV in the germline V gene (reference sequence). This CDR3 spans 15 amino acids. V gave up 0 bases and J gave up 3 bases; unmatched junction bases: 5. The CDR3 bases are TGTGCCAGCAGTTTATCGCCGGGACAGTTCTACGAGCAGTACTTC. Its protein product is CASSLSPGQFYEQYF.

V is TRBV12-5 and J is TRBJ2-3; no clear D. CDR1 and CDR2 (germline): LGHNT, FRNRAP. V gave up 5 bases and J gave up 4 bases, with 10 bases separating them. The CDR3 length is 13 residues. CDR3 DNA sequence: TGTGCTAGTGGTCCTGAGCACGCAGATACGCAGTATTTT. This translates into CASGPEHADTQYF.

The chain links TRBV7-6 to TRBJ2-3; no clear D. Germline CDR1 reads SGHVS; CDR2 reads FNYEAQ. V was cut by 1 base and J by 0 bases, with 11 bases left in between. This CDR3 comprises 16 residues. CDR3 nucleotide sequence: TGTGCCAGCAGCTTAGGGGTAGCCGGGAGCACAGATACGCAGTATTTT. As protein: CASSLGVAGSTDTQYF.

The CDR3 sequence: CASSTPGTSGTNEQFF. The CDR3 DNA follows: TGTGCCAGCAGCACGCCCGGGACTAGCGGGACCAATGAGCAGTTCTTC. V gene TRBV7-2 combines with J gene TRBJ2-1; TRBD2 aligns across 13 bases. V lost 5 bases to trimming and J lost 6 bases; unmatched junction nucleotides: 7. Germline V gene lookup returns CDR1 SGHTA and CDR2 FQGNSA. CDR3 size: 16 residues. The full variable domain, its missing parts supplied by reference TRBV7-2 and TRBJ2-1, is GAGVSQSPSNKVTEKGKDVELRCDPISGHTALYWYRQSLGQGLEFLIYFQGNSAPDKSGLPSDRFSAERTGGSVSTLTIQRTQQEDSAVYLCASSTPGTSGTNEQFFGPGTRLTVL.

This clone occurred a few times. This chain joins TRBV29-1 and TRBJ2-1, with unresolved D. Germline CDR1 reads SQVTM; CDR2 reads ANQGSEA. The ends were cut back, 5 bases at V and 0 bases at J, with 14 bases in the middle. This CDR3 spans 15 amino acids. This chain's CDR3 is CSVQQLESSYNEQFF. CDR3 nucleotides: TGCAGCGTTCAGCAACTGGAGAGCTCCTACAATGAGCAGTTCTTC.

The rearrangement links TRBV4-2 to TRBJ2-5; D call uncertain. The CDR3 has 14 residues. Germline assignment: CDR1 LGHNA and CDR2 YNFKEQ. V lost 5 bases and J 4 bases, leaving 14 bases between the germline ends. The CDR3: CASSGHLEPETQYF. The DNA for the CDR3 is TGTGCCAGCAGCGGCCACCTGGAGCCAGAGACCCAGTACTTC.

This clone has a single count. The V call is TRBV6-4, the J call TRBJ2-2; D is undetermined. The CDR3 is 14 residues long. Germline V gene lookup returns CDR1 MRHNA and CDR2 SNTAGT. The V and J ends lost 3 bases and 4 bases respectively, with 9 bases between them. The CDR3 region has the DNA TGTGCCAGCAGTGATATTCCGGGCACCGGGGAGCTGTTTTTT. It is translated as CASSDIPGTGELFF.

This clone was observed a few times. V usage is TRBV29-1 and J usage is TRBJ2-3; D remains ambiguous. The germline gives CDR1 SQVTM, CDR2 ANQGSEA. Trimming removed 0 bases from V and 4 bases from J, with 8 bases in between. This CDR3 contains 13 residues. As DNA, the CDR3 is TGCAGCGTTGAAGAAATCCAGGCAGATACGCAGTATTTT. Translating it yields CSVEEIQADTQYF.

This clone was recorded a few times. The J gene is TRBJ2-5, the V gene TRBV13, with D possibly matching TRBD1 (5 bases). V was cut by 5 bases and J by 2 bases, with 15 bases left in between. Germline values: CDR1 PRHDT, CDR2 FYEKMQ (reference sequence). This CDR3 region has 15 residues. CDR3: CASSHRQGRQETQYF. The CDR3 bases are TGTGCCAGCAGCCACAGGCAGGGCCGACAAGAGACCCAGTACTTC.

The genes are TRBV13 and TRBJ2-5; no reliable D call. Germline V gene sequence: CDR1 PRHDT, CDR2 FYEKMQ (reference sequence). V was shortened by 5 bases and J by 4 bases, with 5 bases between the two germline ends. The CDR3 runs to 11 residues. CDR3 DNA sequence: TGTGCCAGCAGCGTGGGAGAGACCCAGTACTTC. Its translation: CASSVGETQYF.

This chain uses TRBV5-4 with TRBJ2-7, with D possibly being TRBD1 (6 bases). V was cut by 1 base and J by 4 bases, with 9 bases left in between. Germline V gene sequence: CDR1 SGHNT, CDR2 YYREEE (reference sequence). The CDR3 extends over 13 amino acids. CDR3 coding DNA: TGTGCCAGCAGCTTGTCGACAGGTTACGAGCAGTACTTC. Translation: CASSLSTGYEQYF.

The CDR3 DNA follows: TGTGCCAGCAGCCTAACACTATACAATGAGCAGTTCTTC. This gives the protein CASSLTLYNEQFF. The V and J genes are TRBV7-8 and TRBJ2-1; no definite D call. With 5 bases removed from V and 4 bases from J, the gap between germline ends came to 9 bases. Germline CDR1 and CDR2: SGHVS and FQNEAQ. The CDR3 is made up of 13 amino acids.

This clone was observed a single time. The chain joins TRBV28 to TRBJ2-7; D is undetermined. The CDR3 is 13 residues long. Germline V gene lookup returns CDR1 MDHEN and CDR2 SYDVKM. V was shortened by 1 base and J by 3 bases, with 7 bases between the two germline ends. The CDR3: CASSLLGNYEQYF. In DNA form, the CDR3 reads TGTGCCAGCAGTTTATTAGGCAACTACGAGCAGTACTTC. Drawing the rest from reference TRBV28 and TRBJ2-7, the complete variable domain is DVKVTQSSRYLVKRTGEKVFLECVQDMDHENMFWYRQDPGLGLRLIYFSYDVKMKEKGDIPEGYSVSREKKERFSLILESASTNQTSMYLCASSLLGNYEQYFGPGTRLTVT.

The chain couples TRBV11-2 to TRBJ2-7; 10 bases line up with TRBD1. CDR3 length: 17 residues. The junction had 12 bases not matched to a gene; V was cut back by 3 bases and J by 4 bases. Germline V gives CDR1 SGHAT, CDR2 FQNNGV. The CDR3 nucleotides read TGTGCCAGCAGCTTGCAGACAGGGGGCCCGGACACTTACGAGCAGTACTTC. Translated, it gives CASSLQTGGPDTYEQYF.

The gene calls are TRBV9 and TRBJ1-4, with D hard to call. V was pared by 2 bases and J by 5 bases, with 16 bases between. This CDR3 is 16 amino acids long. The germline gives CDR1 SGDLS, CDR2 YYNGEE. This chain's CDR3 is CASSVGGEGLNEKLFF. CDR3 nucleotide sequence: TGTGCCAGCAGCGTCGGTGGGGAGGGCCTAAATGAAAAACTGTTTTTT.

A single count supports this clone. This sequence joins TRBV11-3 and TRBJ2-7, with 9 bases identical to TRBD2. Per the germline V gene, CDR1 is SGHNT and CDR2 is YENEEA. Germline trimming cut 3 bases from V and 0 bases from J; bases unmatched to any gene: 3. The CDR3 length is 15 residues. CDR3 coding DNA: TGTGCCAGCAGCTTGACTAGCGGAATCTCCTACGAGCAGTACTTC. Encoded protein: CASSLTSGISYEQYF.

This chain uses TRBV5-1 with TRBJ2-5; the D call may be TRBD1 or TRBD2 (5 bases each). Germline CDR1 reads SGHRS; CDR2 reads YFSETQ. V shed 4 bases and J shed 5 bases, with 21 bases lying between them. The CDR3 has 16 residues. This CDR3 reads CASSDNWQGWGETQYF. Here the CDR3 DNA reads TGCGCCAGCAGCGATAACTGGCAGGGATGGGGGGAGACCCAGTACTTC.

The V call is TRBV6-5, the J call TRBJ2-7, with 10 bases that match TRBD2. Germline V lookup: CDR1 MNHEY, CDR2 SVGAGI. The CDR3 runs 15 residues. J was trimmed by 6 bases and V by 0 bases; bases with no gene match: 5. The CDR3 nucleotides are TGTGCCAGCAGTTACTCGAGCGGGGGGGCCGGCGAGCAGTACTTC. Translated: CASSYSSGGAGEQYF.

The chain is built from TRBV28 and TRBJ1-2; no clear D gene. V was trimmed by 4 bases and J by 6 bases, leaving 15 bases between them. The length of the CDR3 is 14 residues. The V gene's germline CDR1 is MDHEN and CDR2 SYDVKM. Here the CDR3 DNA reads TGTGCCAGCAGTTCCTGGACGGGAGTCGATGGCTACACCTTC. This encodes CASSSWTGVDGYTF.

In nucleotides, the CDR3 is TGCGCCAGCAGCCAAGGCAGGGTCGACACCGGGGAGCTGTTTTTT. It codes for CASSQGRVDTGELFF. V gene TRBV4-3 combines with J gene TRBJ2-2; TRBD1 might be the D (5 bases). V lost 1 base to trimming and J lost 3 bases, with 9 bases between them. CDR1 LGHNA and CDR2 YSLEER come from the germline V gene. The length of the CDR3 is 15 residues.

This chain links TRBV6-6 with TRBJ2-3; 9 bases fit TRBD1. CDR3 length equals 15 residues. Germline-derived CDR1 and CDR2 are MNHNY and SVGAGI (reference sequence). V lost 2 bases, J lost 4 bases, and 4 bases stayed unmatched. The DNA for the CDR3 is TGTGCCAGCAGTTACACGACAGGGGGGGCAGATACGCAGTATTTT. It specifies CASSYTTGGADTQYF.

The chain recombines TRBV19 with TRBJ2-3; TRBD1 aligns across 8 bases. CDR1 and CDR2 (germline): LNHDA, SQIVND (reference sequence). The CDR3 totals 14 residues. V lost 6 bases, J lost 5 bases, and 7 bases stayed unmatched. The CDR3 DNA follows: TGTGCCAGTAGCCCGGGACAGGAGGTAGATACGCAGTATTTT. It yields the protein CASSPGQEVDTQYF.

The rearrangement uses TRBV7-6 and TRBJ1-3; a possible D gene is TRBD1 (5 bases). The CDR3 covers 15 residues. With 5 bases removed from V and 3 bases from J, the gap between germline ends came to 14 bases. Germline CDR1 reads SGHVS; CDR2 reads FNYEAQ. The CDR3 region is CASSPTWGDGNTIYF. DNA of the CDR3: TGTGCCAGCAGCCCTACATGGGGGGATGGAAACACCATATATTTT.

This chain connects TRBV2 to TRBJ2-1; a possible D gene is TRBD1 (5 bases). This CDR3 is 12 amino acids long. In germline, CDR1 is SNHLY, CDR2 FYNNEI. Trimming pared 5 bases from V and 6 bases from J, leaving 8 bases between. This CDR3 is CASSKTGNEQFF. CDR3 DNA: TGTGCCAGCAGTAAAACAGGCAATGAGCAGTTCTTC. Drawing the rest from reference TRBV2 and TRBJ2-1, the complete variable domain is EPEVTQTPSHQVTQMGQEVILRCVPISNHLYFYWYRQILGQKVEFLVSFYNNEISEKSEIFDDQFSVERPDGSNFTLKIRSTKLEDSAMYFCASSKTGNEQFFGPGTRLTVL.

V usage is TRBV29-1 and J usage is TRBJ2-5; D not certain. The germline V gene has CDR1 SQVTM and CDR2 ANQGSEA. Trimming stripped 3 bases from V and 4 bases from J, with 24 bases between. This CDR3 region has 17 residues. The CDR3 reads CSVDALDPGSAPETQYF. The CDR3 bases are TGCAGCGTTGATGCCCTGGACCCCGGCTCGGCCCCAGAGACCCAGTACTTC.

This chain connects TRBV7-9 to TRBJ2-5, with TRBD1 as a possible D gene (6 bases). This CDR3 is 15 amino acids long. Trimming took 1 base from V and 4 from J, leaving 13 bases between them. CDR1 and CDR2 from the germline V gene are SEHNR and FQNEAQ (reference sequence). CDR3 bases: TGTGCCAGCAGCTTAGTAGCCAGGGGTGGAGAGACCCAGTACTTC. This codes for CASSLVARGGETQYF. The variable domain in full, completed from reference TRBV7-9 and TRBJ2-5, reads DTGVSQNPRHKITKRGQNVTFRCDPISEHNRLYWYRQTLGQGPEFLTYFQNEAQLEKSRLLSDRFSAERPKGSFSTLEIQRTEQGDSAMYLCASSLVARGGETQYFGPGTRLLVL.

V gene TRBV7-6 combines with J gene TRBJ2-2; D gene uncertain. Trimming cost V 2 bases and J 7 bases, with 11 bases left between them. The CDR3 totals 14 residues. Looked up from germline, CDR1 is SGHVS and CDR2 is FNYEAQ. CDR3 sequence: CASSLIWPNGELFF. The CDR3 region has the DNA TGTGCCAGCAGCTTAATTTGGCCCAACGGGGAGCTGTTTTTT.

This clone rates as medium-sized. This chain uses TRBV6-5 with TRBJ1-1; weak D call: TRBD1 (5 bases). The CDR3 loop spans 14 amino acids. In germline, CDR1 is MNHEY, CDR2 SVGAGI. Trimming shortened V by 6 bases and J by 6 bases, and 17 bases separated the two germline ends. The CDR3 DNA reads TGTGCCAGCAGATTGGGGCCAGGAGGAGCTGAAGCTTTCTTT. It yields the protein CASRLGPGGAEAFF.